This T cell receptor beta chain is from a study of CD8 T cells in ankylosing spondylitis. Germline V gene lookup returns CDR1 SGHTA and CDR2 FQGNSA. This CDR3 spans 11 amino acids. The V and J ends lost 5 bases and 9 bases respectively, with 8 bases between them. TCRdb passed the 5' RACE reads through MiXCR, listing each CDR3 protein once. In the table there are about 210,000 distinct CDR3 sequences, around 8% of which are singletons. This clonotype occurred many times. Antigen unknown. Study-level results: Earlier reports found some motif variants in synovial fluid and blood in reactive arthritis. Made up of fewer than ten highly homologous variants, a TCR beta motif appeared characteristic of ankylosing spondylitis blood. Significant enrichment of disease-linked clones was reportedly seen in matched ankylosing spondylitis synovial fluid.

The chain recombines TRBV7-2 with TRBJ2-1; D gene ambiguous. This clonotype was sampled from a female donor with ankylosing spondylitis or in good health (not recorded which). Sequenced input: blood, either unsorted or a sorted T cell fraction (not recorded which). CDR3 bases: TGTGCCAGCAGCCCCCTCCGTGAGCAGTTCTTC. This gives the protein CASSPLREQFF.